Listed below are T cell receptor beta chains from one sample, sequenced in a study of response to subunit inactivated influenza vaccine. TCRdb re-analysed the RT-PCR reads in MiXCR, keeping a single row per CDR3 protein. The sample carries hundreds of thousands of distinct CDR3 sequences, around 15% recorded once. Sequenced here: PBMCs from blood, sampled approximately 15 days before vaccination. These receptors all stem from a man aged 45-60 years who received an inactivated influenza vaccine. Both conserved end residues are part of each CDR3. The D gene is left open where the match is weak. The size field is filled for only some rows; it gives once, few, many or a size class.

clone size | D gene | J gene | V gene | CDR3 DNA | CDR3 protein
many | . | TRBJ1-3 | TRBV14 | TGTGCCAGCAGCCCCCAGGGTGGAAACACCATATATTTT | CASSPQGGNTIYF
few | TRBD1 | TRBJ2-5 | TRBV4-2 | TGTGCCAGCAGCCGCACCGGGACAGGGGGCGGGGAGACCCAGTACTTC | CASSRTGTGGGETQYF
. | . | TRBJ1-1 | TRBV20-1 | TGCAGTGCTAGAGATCTTGTGAGGGGGAACACTGAAGCTTTCTTT | CSARDLVRGNTEAFF
. | . | TRBJ2-3 | TRBV12-3/TRBV12-4 | TGTGCCAGCAGTTGGGTCACAGATACGCAGTATTTT | CASSWVTDTQYF
many | . | TRBJ2-7 | TRBV7-2 | TGTGCCAGCAGCTTAGTCGCCACCTCCTACGAGCAGTACTTC | CASSLVATSYEQYF
few | TRBD2 | TRBJ2-7 | TRBV20-1 | TGCAGTGCTAGGACTAGCGGGATTGGCGAGCAGTACTTC | CSARTSGIGEQYF
few | TRBD2 | TRBJ2-3 | TRBV6-2/TRBV6-3 | TGTGCCAGCACCTTCCTAGCGGGGGGTTCTGATACGCAGTATTTT | CASTFLAGGSDTQYF
. | . | TRBJ2-2 | TRBV7-2 | TGTGCCAGCAGCTTACTAGGACTGGGGGGCACCGGGGAGCTGTTTTTT | CASSLLGLGGTGELFF
. | TRBD2 | TRBJ2-4 | TRBV7-2 | TGTGCCAGCAGTTCGCCCGGGGGGGCCAAAAACATTCAGTACTTC | CASSSPGGAKNIQYF
few | . | TRBJ2-1 | TRBV4-1 | TGCGCCAGCAGCCCGAGGGGCCTTACTAGTACCCATGAGCAGTTCTTC | CASSPRGLTSTHEQFF
few | TRBD2 | TRBJ2-1 | TRBV29-1 | TGCAGCGTTGAAGATCTTAAACTAGCGGGGGGGCGGTACAATGAGCAGTTCTTC | CSVEDLKLAGGRYNEQFF
. | . | TRBJ2-5 | TRBV12-3/TRBV12-4 | TGTGCCAGCAGTTGGGCCTTTCGGGGGAAAGAGACCCAGTACTTC | CASSWAFRGKETQYF
few | TRBD2 | TRBJ2-1 | TRBV9 | TGTGCCAGCAACATAGCGGGAGCTTGGGGTGAGCAGTTCTTC | CASNIAGAWGEQFF
few | TRBD1 | TRBJ2-5 | TRBV29-1 | TGCAGCGGAGGACAGGGGGAGGGGGAGACCCAGTACTTC | CSGGQGEGETQYF
. | . | TRBJ2-4 | TRBV18 | TGTGCCAGCTCACCACAGGAGGGGTTAGCCAAAAACATTCAGTACTTC | CASSPQEGLAKNIQYF
. | . | TRBJ1-5 | TRBV6-2/TRBV6-3 | TGTGCCAGCCGGGACGGACTTCAGCCCCAGCATTTT | CASRDGLQPQHF
few | . | TRBJ1-1 | TRBV5-6 | TGTGCCAGCAGTCACCAGCTCCTGGGCACTGAAGCTTTCTTT | CASSHQLLGTEAFF
few | . | TRBJ1-5 | TRBV4-1 | TGCGCCAGCAGCCAAGACCCCCAGGCGGGGAGCAATCAGCCCCAGCATTTT | CASSQDPQAGSNQPQHF
. | . | TRBJ2-3 | TRBV7-6 | TGTGCCAGCAGCTTAGCTGACACTAGCACAGATACGCAGTATTTT | CASSLADTSTDTQYF
few | . | TRBJ2-1 | TRBV12-3/TRBV12-4 | TGTGCCAGCAGTTTTTCCCCCGGGGTCGATGAGCAGTTCTTC | CASSFSPGVDEQFF
. | . | TRBJ2-1 | TRBV7-8 | TGTGCCAGCAGCTTAGCGCTAGGGAAAAGCTCCTACAATGAGCAGTTCTTC | CASSLALGKSSYNEQFF
many | . | TRBJ1-1 | TRBV20-1 | TGCAGTGCTAGAAACGAGTGGATCGGCACTGAAGCTTTCTTT | CSARNEWIGTEAFF
many | TRBD1 | TRBJ2-1 | TRBV29-1 | TGCAGCGTTGTGTCAGGGGGCAAAAATGAGCAGTTCTTC | CSVVSGGKNEQFF
. | TRBD2 | TRBJ2-1 | TRBV20-1 | TGCAGTGTTGAGAGGGCGGGGGGCCGGAATGAGCAGTTCTTC | CSVERAGGRNEQFF
. | TRBD2 | TRBJ2-7 | TRBV5-1 | TGCGCCAGCAGCTTTAGTAGCGGGAGTGACGAGCAGTACTTC | CASSFSSGSDEQYF
. | . | TRBJ1-4 | TRBV12-3/TRBV12-4 | TGTGCCAGCAGCCGCTACTTAGGTGAAAAACTGTTTTTT | CASSRYLGEKLFF
many | . | TRBJ2-2 | TRBV24-1 | TGTGCCACCAGTGATTTGGGTCCCGGGGAGCTGTTTTTT | CATSDLGPGELFF
few | TRBD1 | TRBJ2-7 | TRBV13 | TGTGCCAGCAGCACCACAGGGGCCTACGAGCAGTACTTC | CASSTTGAYEQYF
. | TRBD1 | TRBJ2-7 | TRBV6-1 | TGTGCCAGCAGACTACAGGGGTTCACCTACGAGCAGTACTTC | CASRLQGFTYEQYF
once | . | TRBJ2-7 | TRBV4-3 | TGCGCCAGCAGCCAAGATCTTGAGACCGAGCAGTACTTC | CASSQDLETEQYF
many | TRBD1 | TRBJ2-5 | TRBV5-1 | TGCGCCAGCAGCCGGACAGGGGCGGTACAAGAGACCCAGTACTTC | CASSRTGAVQETQYF
few | . | TRBJ2-3 | TRBV20-1 | TGCAGTGCTAGACGAGTGAGCGCCGGGATGTGGGGAGATACGCAGTATTTT | CSARRVSAGMWGDTQYF
few | TRBD2 | TRBJ2-7 | TRBV7-2 | TGTGCCAGCAGCACTACTACTAGCGGGAGCCACGAGCAGTACTTC | CASSTTTSGSHEQYF
few | . | TRBJ2-3 | TRBV20-1 | TGCAGTGCCCCTGACACCACAGATACGCAGTATTTT | CSAPDTTDTQYF
. | TRBD2 | TRBJ2-7 | TRBV7-9 | TGTGCCAGCAGCTTAGAAGCGGGAGCATTCTACGAGCAGTACTTC | CASSLEAGAFYEQYF
. | . | TRBJ2-1 | TRBV28 | TGTGCCAGCAGTTTAATCCCTCAGAGCATTATTAATGAGCAGTTCTTC | CASSLIPQSIINEQFF
. | . | TRBJ1-5 | TRBV5-1 | TGCGCCAGCAGCTTTTCTGGGTCGGAGAATCAGCCCCAGCATTTT | CASSFSGSENQPQHF
few | . | TRBJ2-1 | TRBV4-2 | TGTGCCAGCAGCCAAGGTTCGGCCTCCAGGAGGGGCAATGAGCAGTTCTTC | CASSQGSASRRGNEQFF
. | . | TRBJ2-5 | TRBV2 | TGTGCCGGAGGGGGTTCAGGGACAGAGACCCAGTACTTC | CAGGGSGTETQYF
. | . | TRBJ1-2 | TRBV3-1 | TGTGCCAGCAGCCAAGTGCAGTCTAACTATGGCTACACCTTC | CASSQVQSNYGYTF
many | . | TRBJ1-4 | TRBV20-1 | TGCAGTGCTAGAGCTCCGGGACTTGAGGAAAAACTGTTTTTT | CSARAPGLEEKLFF
. | . | TRBJ2-3 | TRBV24-1 | TGTGCCACCAGTGATCTACACCAGGGGGGAGCAGATACGCAGTATTTT | CATSDLHQGGADTQYF
few | . | TRBJ2-5 | TRBV5-1 | TGCGCCAGCAGCTTGTTTTCCGGGGTCTCGAAAGAGACCCAGTACTTC | CASSLFSGVSKETQYF
few | . | TRBJ1-1 | TRBV5-1 | TGCGCCAGCAGCCCATTTGGCTACATTAACACTGAAGCTTTCTTT | CASSPFGYINTEAFF
few | TRBD2 | TRBJ2-7 | TRBV12-3/TRBV12-4 | TGTGCCAGCATTCTCACTAGCGGGAGCCCGGGCGAGCAGTACTTC | CASILTSGSPGEQYF
. | . | TRBJ1-5 | TRBV5-5 | TGTGCCAGCAGCTTGTGGCAGGGCCCCAATCAGCCCCAGCATTTT | CASSLWQGPNQPQHF
. | . | TRBJ2-1 | TRBV28 | TGTGCCAGCAGCCAAGAGATTACAGCTCCCTACAATGAGCAGTTCTTC | CASSQEITAPYNEQFF
few | TRBD2 | TRBJ2-1 | TRBV28 | TGTGCCAGCAGTTTACTAGCGGGAGCGAAGTACAATGAGCAGTTCTTC | CASSLLAGAKYNEQFF
. | . | TRBJ2-7 | TRBV27 | TGTGCCAGCAGTGCCGAGCGGTGGGGTAGCGAGCAGTACTTC | CASSAERWGSEQYF
. | . | TRBJ2-7 | TRBV10-3 | TGTGCCATCCGCGGCGATTACGAGCAGTACTTC | CAIRGDYEQYF
. | . | TRBJ2-1 | TRBV4-3 | TGCGCCAGCAGCCAGACTACTTACAATGAGCAGTTCTTC | CASSQTTYNEQFF
. | . | TRBJ1-6 | TRBV12-3/TRBV12-4 | TGTGCCAGCAGCCCGGGCAGGGAGAGGGGTTCACCCCTCCACTTT | CASSPGRERGSPLHF
. | . | TRBJ2-1 | TRBV7-2 | TGTGCCAGCAGCCATGAGGCTAGTTACTACAATGAGCAGTTCTTC | CASSHEASYYNEQFF
. | TRBD1 | TRBJ1-1 | TRBV5-1 | TGCGCCAGCAGCAGGATGACAGGGGGCACTGAAGCTTTCTTT | CASSRMTGGTEAFF
few | TRBD1 | TRBJ2-5 | TRBV5-5 | TGTGCCAGCAGCTTGGGCCCCACAGGGGATGAGACCCAGTACTTC | CASSLGPTGDETQYF
. | . | TRBJ2-5 | TRBV28 | TGTGCCAGCATCTCGGGCCAAGGCGGGGAGACCCAGTACTTC | CASISGQGGETQYF
. | TRBD2 | TRBJ2-3 | TRBV4-2 | TGTGCCAGCAGCCAAGATTACCAGCGGGGGATTCAAGGCACAGATACGCAGTATTTT | CASSQDYQRGIQGTDTQYF